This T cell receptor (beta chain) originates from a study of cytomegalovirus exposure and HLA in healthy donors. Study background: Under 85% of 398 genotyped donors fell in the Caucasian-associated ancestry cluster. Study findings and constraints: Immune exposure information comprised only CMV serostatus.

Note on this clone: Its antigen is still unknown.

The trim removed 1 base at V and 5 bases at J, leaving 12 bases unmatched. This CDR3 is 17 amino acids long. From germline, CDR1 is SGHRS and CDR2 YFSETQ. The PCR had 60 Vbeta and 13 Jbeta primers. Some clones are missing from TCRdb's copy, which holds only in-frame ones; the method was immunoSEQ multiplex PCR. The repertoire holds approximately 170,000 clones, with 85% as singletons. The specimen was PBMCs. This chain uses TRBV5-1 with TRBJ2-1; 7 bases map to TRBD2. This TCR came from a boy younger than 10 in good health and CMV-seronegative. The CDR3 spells CASSLSPSGGGDNEQFF. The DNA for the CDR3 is TGCGCCAGCAGCTTGAGCCCTAGCGGCGGGGGAGACAATGAGCAGTTCTTC.